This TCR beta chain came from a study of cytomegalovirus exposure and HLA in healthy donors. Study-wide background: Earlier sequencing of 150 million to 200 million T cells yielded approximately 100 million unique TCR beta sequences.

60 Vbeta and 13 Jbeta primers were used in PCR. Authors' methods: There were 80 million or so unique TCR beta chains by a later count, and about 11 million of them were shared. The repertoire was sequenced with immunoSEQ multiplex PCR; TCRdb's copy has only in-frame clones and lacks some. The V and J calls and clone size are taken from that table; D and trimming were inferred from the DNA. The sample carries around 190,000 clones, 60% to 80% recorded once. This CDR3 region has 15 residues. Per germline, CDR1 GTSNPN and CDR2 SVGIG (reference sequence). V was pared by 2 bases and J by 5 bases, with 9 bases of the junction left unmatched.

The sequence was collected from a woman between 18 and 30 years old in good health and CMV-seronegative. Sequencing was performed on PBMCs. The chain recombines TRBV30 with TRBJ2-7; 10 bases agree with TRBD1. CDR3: CAWSTRQGARNEQYF. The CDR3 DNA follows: TGTGCCTGGAGTACAAGACAGGGGGCTCGGAACGAGCAGTACTTC.